Following are 15 T cell receptor beta chains from one sample sequenced in a study of spatial heterogeneity in lung cancer. One entry per CDR3 protein results from TCRdb running MiXCR on the 5' RACE reads. The sample contains 110,000 or so distinct CDR3 sequences, about a tenth of which appear only once. Time point in this sample: blood at routine non-recurrence follow-up after resection. Sequencing used PBMCs, obtained at follow-up. The receptors here all came from a female donor with early-stage non-small cell lung cancer.

The rearrangement joins TRBV7-8 to TRBJ2-3; either TRBD1 or TRBD2 may fit D (5 bases each). V lost 7 bases to trimming and J lost 2 bases, with 19 bases between them. CDR1 and CDR2 from the germline V gene are SGHVS and FQNEAQ. This CDR3 comprises 16 residues. The CDR3 region has the DNA TGTGCCAGCAACCATCCGGTTGGGGGATCCACAGATACGCAGTATTTT. This encodes CASNHPVGGSTDTQYF.

This clonotype came up many times. The V gene is TRBV7-8, the J gene TRBJ1-4; D is unresolved. The germline V gene has CDR1 SGHVS and CDR2 FQNEAQ. V gave up 0 bases and J gave up 8 bases, with 10 bases separating them. The CDR3 spans 14 residues. CDR3 region: CASSLAAVREKLFF. CDR3 coding DNA: TGTGCCAGCAGCTTAGCGGCAGTGAGGGAAAAACTGTTTTTT.

This clonotype was counted only a few times. V gene TRBV7-8 combines with J gene TRBJ2-3; 12 nucleotides agree with TRBD2. Germline V gene sequence: CDR1 SGHVS, CDR2 FQNEAQ. This CDR3 region has 16 residues. With V trimmed by 5 bases and J by 4 bases, 7 bases remained unmatched. The CDR3 DNA sequence: TGTGCCAGCAGCCGCAGGCGACTAGCGGGAGCAGATACGCAGTATTTT. Residues: CASSRRRLAGADTQYF.

This clonotype was observed a handful of times. The chain joins TRBV12-3 or TRBV12-4 to TRBJ2-2, with no clear D. CDR3 length: 14 amino acids. Trimming stripped 2 bases from V and 1 base from J, with 5 bases between. CDR3 amino acids: CASSLQLNTGELFF. The DNA of the CDR3 is TGTGCCAGCAGTTTACAATTGAACACCGGGGAGCTGTTTTTT.

This clonotype has at least ten counts. The rearrangement links TRBV5-1 to TRBJ2-5, with 7 nucleotides matching TRBD1. Per the germline V gene, CDR1 is SGHRS and CDR2 is YFSETQ. The junction had 4 bases not matched to a gene; V was cut back by 3 bases and J by 2 bases. The CDR3 covers 14 residues. CDR3 nucleotide sequence: TGCGCCAGCAGCTACCGACAGGGTCAAGAGACCCAGTACTTC. Translated, it gives CASSYRQGQETQYF. The full variable domain, its missing parts supplied by reference TRBV5-1 and TRBJ2-5, is KAGVTQTPRYLIKTRGQQVTLSCSPISGHRSVSWYQQTPGQGLQFLFEYFSETQRNKGNFPGRFSGRQFSNSRSEMNVSTLELGDSALYLCASSYRQGQETQYFGPGTRLLVL.

This clonotype was seen only a few times. This chain joins TRBV7-6 and TRBJ1-1, with D possibly being TRBD1 (5 bases). Trimming pared 5 bases from V and 5 bases from J, leaving 15 bases between. The CDR3 extends over 14 amino acids. CDR1 is SGHVS and CDR2 is FNYEAQ in the germline V gene. The CDR3 loop is CASSPSWGETEAFF. DNA of the CDR3: TGTGCCAGCAGCCCTTCGTGGGGCGAGACTGAAGCTTTCTTT.

V usage is TRBV20-1 and J usage is TRBJ2-7; D uncertain. This CDR3 comprises 15 residues. Trimming took 0 bases from V and 3 from J, leaving 15 bases between them. Per germline, CDR1 DFQATT and CDR2 SNEGSKA (reference sequence). The CDR3 region has the DNA TGCAGTGCTAGAGATGGAGCGACCCCCAGCTACGAGCAGTACTTC. Amino acids: CSARDGATPSYEQYF.

This clonotype occurred many times. This chain joins TRBV3-1 and TRBJ1-1, with unresolved D. This CDR3 spans 11 amino acids. Trimming took 1 base from V and 8 from J, leaving 5 bases between them. Germline values: CDR1 LGHDT, CDR2 YNNKEL (reference sequence). The CDR3 loop reads CASSQAWEAFF. DNA for the CDR3: TGTGCCAGCAGCCAAGCATGGGAAGCTTTCTTT.

V is TRBV5-4 and J is TRBJ2-3, with 9 nucleotides matching TRBD2. Losses at the gene ends were 4 bases for V and 4 bases for J; bases not matched to a gene: 7. The CDR3 runs 15 residues. CDR1 SGHNT and CDR2 YYREEE come from the germline V gene (reference sequence). CDR3 in amino acids: CASSKTTSGSDTQYF. CDR3 DNA sequence: TGTGCCAGCAGCAAAACGACTAGCGGTTCAGATACGCAGTATTTT.

This rearrangement joins TRBV6-6 to TRBJ1-5, with a weak D call TRBD1 (6 bases). Germline values: CDR1 MNHNY, CDR2 SVGAGI (reference sequence). The ends were cut back, 6 bases at V and 5 bases at J, with 14 bases in the middle. The CDR3 loop spans 14 amino acids. CDR3 in amino acids: CASRPGPGDQPQHF. The DNA of the CDR3 is TGTGCCAGCAGACCCGGGCCAGGGGATCAGCCCCAGCATTTT.

This clonotype was counted ten times or more. The chain uses TRBV4-2 and TRBJ2-5, with 9 positions matching TRBD2. V dropped 1 base and J dropped 0; count of bases not matched to a gene: 12. This CDR3 has 19 residues. CDR1 LGHNA and CDR2 YNFKEQ come from the germline V gene. Here the CDR3 reads CASSQGAGGPALYQETQYF. DNA for the CDR3: TGTGCCAGCAGCCAAGGTGCGGGAGGGCCCGCACTGTACCAAGAGACCCAGTACTTC.

Turning to this clonotype: A much larger clone differs by one base, so this may be a read error. This chain connects TRBV11-2 to TRBJ2-3; the D is unclear. The germline V gene has CDR1 SGHAT and CDR2 FQNNGV. This CDR3 comprises 12 residues. CDR3 residues: CVSSSQTDTQYF. The CDR3 DNA reads TGTGTCAGCAGCTCGCAAACAGATACGCAGTATTTT. Complete variable domain (other parts from reference TRBV11-2 and TRBJ2-3): EAGVAQSPRYKIIEKRQSVAFWCNPISGHATLYWYQQILGQGPKLLIQFQNNGVVDDSQLPKDRFSAERLKGVDSTLKIQPAKLEDSAVYLCVSSSQTDTQYFGPGTRLTVL.

This chain uses TRBV20-1 with TRBJ1-3, with 10 bases fitting TRBD1. Germline assignment: CDR1 DFQATT and CDR2 SNEGSKA (reference sequence). J gave up 1 base and V 0 bases, and 6 bases lay outside the gene matches. The CDR3 has 17 amino acids. The CDR3 nucleotides are TGCAGTGCTAGAGAAGCCCGGGACAGGGGATCTGGAAACACCATATATTTT. Its translation: CSAREARDRGSGNTIYF.

This clonotype was counted a few times. At one of its ends the junction is not consistent with the germline gene, which may arise from a read error. The CDR3 DNA sequence: TGCGCCAGCAGGGAGTCGGCACTAGCGGGAGGCACCGAGGAGCTGTTTTTT. It is translated as CASRESALAGGTEELFF. The chain joins TRBV5-1 to TRBJ2-2; 12 nucleotides align to TRBD2. There are 17 residues in the CDR3. Germline values: CDR1 SGHRS, CDR2 YFSETQ.

This clonotype was picked up many times. The chain has TRBV7-2 and TRBJ2-1, with D possibly TRBD2 on 5 matching bases. The CDR3 is 13 residues long. Trimming removed 8 bases from V and 2 bases from J, with 10 bases in between. CDR1 is SGHTA, CDR2 FQGNSA, per germline. CDR3 protein: CASRRETYNEQFF. The DNA for the CDR3 is TGTGCCAGCCGCCGGGAAACCTACAATGAGCAGTTCTTC.